A single sample gave rise to the 2 T cell receptor beta chains below, sequenced in a study of cytomegalovirus exposure and HLA in healthy donors. In the PCR, 60 Vbeta and 13 Jbeta primers were used. Clones were read by immunoSEQ multiplex PCR, and TCRdb kept only the in-frame ones, dropping some. The sample records more than 110,000 clones, 70% to 85% being singletons. The sequenced material came from PBMCs. The receptors stem from a middle-aged man in good health and CMV-seropositive.

The rearrangement links TRBV27 to TRBJ1-6; 8 bases are shared with TRBD1. CDR1 is MNHEY and CDR2 is SMNVEV in the germline V gene (reference sequence). The length of the CDR3 is 18 residues. With 0 bases clipped from V and 5 bases from J, the junction kept 9 bases outside the gene matches. CDR3 protein: CASSLSRWRTGNNSPLHF. As DNA, the CDR3 is TGTGCCAGCAGTTTATCACGGTGGAGGACAGGGAATAATTCACCCCTCCACTTT.

The chain recombines TRBV2 with TRBJ1-1; D is unclear. Trimming pared 6 bases from V and 0 bases from J, leaving 20 bases between. This CDR3 has 17 amino acids. Germline V CDR1 and CDR2: SNHLY, FYNNEI. CDR3 sequence: CASSPIQSQPMNTEAFF. The DNA for the CDR3 is TGTGCCAGCAGCCCCATTCAATCACAGCCTATGAACACTGAAGCTTTCTTT.